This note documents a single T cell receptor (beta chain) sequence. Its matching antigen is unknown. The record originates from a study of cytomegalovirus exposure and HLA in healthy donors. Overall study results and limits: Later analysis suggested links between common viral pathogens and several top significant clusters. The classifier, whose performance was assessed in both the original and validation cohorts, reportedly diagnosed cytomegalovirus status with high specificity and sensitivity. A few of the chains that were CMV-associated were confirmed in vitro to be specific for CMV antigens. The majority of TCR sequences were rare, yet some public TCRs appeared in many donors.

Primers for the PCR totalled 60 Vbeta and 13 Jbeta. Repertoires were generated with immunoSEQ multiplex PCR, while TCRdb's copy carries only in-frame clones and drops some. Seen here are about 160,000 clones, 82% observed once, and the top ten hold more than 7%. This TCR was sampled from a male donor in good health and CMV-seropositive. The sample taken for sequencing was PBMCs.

CDR3 sequence: CAWSHRTRSNQPQHF. CDR3 DNA sequence: TGTGCCTGGAGCCACAGGACACGTAGCAATCAGCCCCAGCATTTT. The J gene is TRBJ1-5, the V gene TRBV30; maybe TRBD1 (5 bases). Per the germline V gene, CDR1 is GTSNPN and CDR2 is SVGIG (reference sequence). The CDR3 has 15 residues. The ends were cut back, 3 bases at V and 0 bases at J, with 12 bases in the middle.